These T cell receptor beta chains were read from a single sample in a study of molecular identifiers for immune sequencing clone quantification. TCRdb itself ran the PCR reads through MiXCR, one entry per CDR3 protein. Of some 320,000 distinct CDR3 sequences in the sample, around 21% were seen once. Material: naive CD8+ T cells from blood, with Jurkat cell RNA spiked in. The receptors derive from a human donor in good health. Some libraries in this study had Jurkat cell RNA spiked in. CDR3s include the opening cysteine and the closing phenylalanine or tryptophan. D genes are given only for firm matches. Rows give clone size only sometimes, using once, few, many, or a class for an expanded clone.

D: NA
size: few
J: TRBJ1-2
V: TRBV19
CDR3: CATWAGMDLRYGYAF
DNA: TGTGCCACGTGGGCAGGGATGGACTTGCGCTATGGCTACGCCTTC

D: TRBD1
size: few
J: TRBJ2-5
V: TRBV12-3/TRBV12-4
CDR3: CASRNDRGPKETQYF
DNA: TGTGCCAGCAGAAATGACAGGGGGCCCAAAGAGACCCAGTACTTC

D: NA
size: many
J: TRBJ1-1
V: TRBV7-9
CDR3: CASSLGIGNTEAFF
DNA: TGTGCCAGCAGCTTAGGTATCGGGAACACTGAAGCTTTCTTT

D: NA
size: many
J: TRBJ1-1
V: TRBV7-9
CDR3: CASSLVQGLMNTEAFF
DNA: TGTGCCAGCAGCTTAGTACAGGGCCTGATGAACACTGAAGCTTTCTTT

D: NA
size: NA
J: TRBJ1-5
V: TRBV29-1
CDR3: CSAISGNTDTQHF
DNA: TGCAGCGCCATTAGCGGGAACACAGATACGCAGCATTTT

D: NA
size: many
J: TRBJ2-1
V: TRBV4-1
CDR3: CASSQDFQVNEQFF
DNA: TGCGCCAGCAGCCAAGATTTTCAGGTCAATGAGCAGTTCTTC

D: TRBD1
size: many
J: TRBJ2-1
V: TRBV6-5
CDR3: CASRGTGEEQFF
DNA: TGTGCCAGCAGGGGGACAGGGGAGGAGCAGTTCTTC

D: NA
size: many
J: TRBJ2-5
V: TRBV20-1
CDR3: CSACHRDRGVTQYF
DNA: TGCAGTGCTTGCCACCGGGACCGCGGCGTGACCCAGTACTTC

D: NA
size: many
J: TRBJ2-7
V: TRBV29-1
CDR3: CSVVSWRGYEQYF
DNA: TGCAGCGTTGTATCCTGGAGGGGCTACGAGCAGTACTTC

D: NA
size: few
J: TRBJ2-7
V: TRBV6-5
CDR3: CASSYGPGSHYEQYF
DNA: TGTGCCAGCAGTTACGGGCCGGGGTCTCATTATGAGCAGTACTTC

D: NA
size: NA
J: TRBJ2-3
V: TRBV5-3
CDR3: CASSLGGPGGTQYF
DNA: TGTGCCAGCAGCTTGGGGGGACCTGGAGGTACGCAGTATTTT

D: NA
size: many
J: TRBJ2-7
V: TRBV5-1
CDR3: CASSLAVLSYEQYF
DNA: TGCGCCAGCAGCTTGGCGGTCTTATCCTACGAGCAGTACTTC

D: NA
size: few
J: TRBJ1-1
V: TRBV7-6
CDR3: CASGLEGGTEAFF
DNA: TGTGCCAGCGGCTTAGAGGGGGGGACTGAAGCTTTCTTT

D: NA
size: NA
J: TRBJ1-6
V: TRBV28
CDR3: CASRLQGYGNSPLHF
DNA: TGTGCCAGCAGATTGCAGGGGTATGGGAATTCACCCCTCCACTTT

D: NA
size: many
J: TRBJ1-1
V: TRBV19
CDR3: CASSIIVNTEAFF
DNA: TGTGCCAGTAGTATAATTGTGAACACTGAAGCTTTCTTT

D: TRBD1
size: NA
J: TRBJ2-2
V: TRBV6-2/TRBV6-3
CDR3: CASSYSVGQLFTGELFF
DNA: TGTGCCAGCAGTTACTCTGTGGGACAGCTCTTCACCGGGGAGCTGTTTTTT

D: NA
size: NA
J: TRBJ1-2
V: TRBV7-9
CDR3: CASSLQDGANYGYTF
DNA: TGTGCCAGCAGCTTACAGGACGGAGCTAACTATGGCTACACCTTC

D: NA
size: NA
J: TRBJ2-3
V: TRBV20-1
CDR3: CSARVSLASTDTQYF
DNA: TGCAGTGCTAGAGTATCACTAGCTAGCACAGATACGCAGTATTTT

D: NA
size: many
J: TRBJ2-5
V: TRBV28
CDR3: CASSPQTVQETQYF
DNA: TGTGCCAGCAGTCCCCAGACAGTTCAAGAGACCCAGTACTTC

D: NA
size: many
J: TRBJ2-7
V: TRBV20-1
CDR3: CSASRDGYEQYF
DNA: TGCAGTGCTAGCCGGGACGGATACGAGCAGTACTTC

D: NA
size: many
J: TRBJ1-1
V: TRBV9
CDR3: CASSPQTGSTEAFF
DNA: TGTGCCAGCAGCCCGCAAACAGGGAGCACTGAAGCTTTCTTT

D: TRBD2
size: many
J: TRBJ2-3
V: TRBV7-9
CDR3: CASSLGLAYLPSTDTQYF
DNA: TGTGCCAGCAGCCTGGGACTAGCGTACCTACCTAGCACAGATACGCAGTATTTT

D: NA
size: many
J: TRBJ2-7
V: TRBV5-4
CDR3: CASSLGDDRYEQYF
DNA: TGTGCCAGCAGCTTGGGGGACGACCGTTACGAGCAGTACTTC

D: TRBD1
size: many
J: TRBJ1-5
V: TRBV27
CDR3: CASSQTGGGQPQHF
DNA: TGTGCCAGCAGTCAGACAGGGGGCGGACAGCCCCAGCATTTT

D: NA
size: NA
J: TRBJ2-1
V: TRBV4-1
CDR3: CASSQGWAEQFF
DNA: TGCGCCAGCAGCCAAGGGTGGGCTGAGCAGTTCTTC